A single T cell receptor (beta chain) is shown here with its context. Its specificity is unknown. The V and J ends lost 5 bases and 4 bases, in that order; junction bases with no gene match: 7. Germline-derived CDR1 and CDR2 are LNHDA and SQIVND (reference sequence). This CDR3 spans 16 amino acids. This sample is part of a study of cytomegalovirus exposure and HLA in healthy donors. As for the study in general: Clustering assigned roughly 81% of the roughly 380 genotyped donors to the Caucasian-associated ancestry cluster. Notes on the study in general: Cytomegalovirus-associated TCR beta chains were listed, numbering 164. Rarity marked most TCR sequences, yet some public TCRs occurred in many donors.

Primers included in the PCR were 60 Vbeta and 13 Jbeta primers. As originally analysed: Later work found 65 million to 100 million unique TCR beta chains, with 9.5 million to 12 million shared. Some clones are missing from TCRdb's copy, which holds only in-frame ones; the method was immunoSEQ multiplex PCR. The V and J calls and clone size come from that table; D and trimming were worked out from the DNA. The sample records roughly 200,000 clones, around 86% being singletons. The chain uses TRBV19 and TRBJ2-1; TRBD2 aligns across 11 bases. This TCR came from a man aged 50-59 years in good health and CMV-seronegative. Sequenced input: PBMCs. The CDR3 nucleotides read TGTGCCAGTAGTCACCCCCTAGCGGGAGGTTACAATGAGCAGTTCTTC. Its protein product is CASSHPLAGGYNEQFF.